Sequencing of this T cell receptor (beta chain) was carried out in a study of molecular identifiers for immune sequencing clone quantification. Study overall: In replicates, the authors split RNA from roughly 20,000 or 100,000 naive CD8 cells five ways and sequenced four.

Isolation of naive CD8 T cells was achieved by sorting on a CD8+CD4-CCR7+CD45RA+ phenotype. There are 13 residues in the CDR3. The germline CDR1 and CDR2 sequences are SGHNT and YYREEE (reference sequence). Study findings and constraints: Underestimated sizes of highly expanded clones could result from identical TCR molecules that share a barcode.

TCRdb reprocessed the PCR reads via MiXCR and lists one record per CDR3 protein. The profile shows some 590,000 distinct CDR3 sequences, about 25% of them singletons. Of note for this clonotype: What it recognizes is unknown. This may be a read error: a much more frequent sequence differs by one nucleotide.

This TCR came from a human donor in good health. Some libraries in this study had Jurkat cell RNA spiked in. What was sequenced was naive CD8+ T cells from blood, with Jurkat cell RNA spiked in. The subset here: FACS-sorted CD8+CD4-CCR7+CD45RA+ naive T cells. The rearrangement joins TRBV5-4 to TRBJ1-2; D perhaps matches TRBD1 (5 bases). CDR3 bases: TGTGCCAGCAGGGGAGACGGGACGCTTGGCTGCACCTTC. This translates into CASRGDGTLGCTF.